These 22 T cell receptor beta chains originate from one sample sequenced in a study of blood T cell repertoires in COVID-19. Clones were read by immunoSEQ multiplex PCR, and TCRdb kept only the in-frame ones, dropping some. The sample yields some 120,000 clones, approximately 86% seen once. Input material: peripheral blood. These receptors originate from a woman in her forties or fifties with active or convalescent COVID-19.

The rearrangement links TRBV4-3 to TRBJ2-1; TRBD2 matches 10 bases. The germline V gene encodes CDR1 LGHNA and CDR2 YSLEER. V lost 1 base to trimming and J lost 6 bases; unmatched junction nucleotides: 9. This CDR3 is 17 amino acids long. The CDR3 DNA is TGCGCCAGCAGCCAAGCATTACGTAGCGGGAGGTTCAATGAGCAGTTCTTC. It encodes CASSQALRSGRFNEQFF.

This clone was seen a few times. The chain combines TRBV14 with TRBJ1-6; D not certain. V was shortened by 4 bases and J by 10 bases, with 11 bases between the two germline ends. CDR3 size: 13 residues. Per germline, CDR1 SGHDN and CDR2 FVKESK. CDR3: CASSLAGSSPLHF. The CDR3, as DNA: TGTGCCAGCAGCCTGGCCGGGAGCTCACCCCTCCACTTT.

This sequence joins TRBV4-3 and TRBJ2-7; 8 nucleotides line up with TRBD2. The germline V gene encodes CDR1 LGHNA and CDR2 YSLEER. This CDR3 is 14 amino acids long. V lost 3 bases to trimming and J lost 2 bases; unmatched junction nucleotides: 3. The CDR3 reads CASSHLGRAYEQYF. CDR3 in DNA: TGCGCCAGCAGCCACCTCGGGAGGGCCTACGAGCAGTACTTC.

V usage is TRBV29-1 and J usage is TRBJ2-1; 7 bases fit TRBD2. This CDR3 is built from 15 residues. V trimming: 7 bases; J trimming: 0 bases; junction bases outside the gene matches: 9. Per germline, CDR1 SQVTM and CDR2 ANQGSEA. Here the CDR3 DNA reads TGCAGCGCTAGCGGCAGCCCTACCTCCTACAATGAGCAGTTCTTC. It encodes CSASGSPTSYNEQFF.

The V gene is TRBV6-4, the J gene TRBJ1-4, with 7 bases fitting TRBD1. Germline V gene lookup returns CDR1 MRHNA and CDR2 SNTAGT. The CDR3 has 13 residues. V gave up 8 bases and J gave up 2 bases; unmatched junction bases: 2. CDR3 in DNA: TGTGCCAGCCCGGGACAGACTAATGAAAAACTGTTTTTT. Translating gives CASPGQTNEKLFF.

In nucleotides, the CDR3 is TGTGCCACTACCCTAGCGGGAGTGATCAATGAGCAGTTCTTC. Amino acid sequence: CATTLAGVINEQFF. The chain uses TRBV27 and TRBJ2-1; 10 bases line up with TRBD2. CDR3 length: 14 residues. Unmatched junction bases numbered 9, after V lost 10 bases and J lost 6 bases. CDR1 is MNHEY, CDR2 SMNVEV, per germline (reference sequence).

The chain recombines TRBV7-2 with TRBJ2-7; TRBD2 is a possible D gene (5 bases). Trimming left V 2 bases short and J 4 bases short, with 24 bases between. This CDR3 contains 18 residues. Germline V gene lookup returns CDR1 SGHTA and CDR2 FQGNSA. In nucleotides, the CDR3 is TGTGCCAGCAGCTTACTCTCCCCGGCTAGGGAGCCTTGGTACGAGCAGTACTTC. Translated: CASSLLSPAREPWYEQYF.

The chain employs TRBV4-2 and TRBJ2-1; D not resolved. Germline V gene sequence: CDR1 LGHNA, CDR2 YNFKEQ. Trimming removed 1 base at V and 8 bases at J, with 9 bases between. The CDR3 length is 13 residues. The CDR3 nucleotides are TGTGCCAGCAGCCAAGGGGCTAAGGATGAGCAGTTCTTC. Its translation: CASSQGAKDEQFF.

The chain uses TRBV28 and TRBJ2-7; TRBD1 matches at 8 bases. The CDR3 runs to 14 residues. Germline V gene lookup returns CDR1 MDHEN and CDR2 SYDVKM. Trimming at V came to 6 bases and at J to 4 bases, leaving 8 bases not matched to a gene. Here the CDR3 DNA reads TGTGCCAGCAGCCTCAGGGGGCTTGGTTACGAGCAGTACTTC. Its protein product is CASSLRGLGYEQYF.

V is TRBV11-2 and J is TRBJ1-6; D call uncertain. Deletions cut 6 bases from V and 8 bases from J, with 14 bases between. CDR3 length: 14 residues. Germline loops: CDR1 SGHAT, CDR2 FQNNGV. CDR3 region: CASSPSGMDSPLHF. The CDR3 region has the DNA TGTGCCAGCAGTCCCTCGGGGATGGATTCACCCCTCCACTTT.

The V and J genes are TRBV30 and TRBJ1-1, with D unresolved. V lost 5 bases, J lost 2 bases, and 12 bases lay in between. The CDR3 runs 13 residues. Germline assignment: CDR1 GTSNPN and CDR2 SVGIG (reference sequence). CDR3 loop: CAWLIGDNTEAFF. In nucleotides, the CDR3 is TGTGCCTGGTTAATAGGAGACAACACTGAAGCTTTCTTT.

The chain has TRBV4-2 and TRBJ2-7; possible D gene TRBD2, 5 bases. The CDR3 has 14 amino acids. Per germline, CDR1 LGHNA and CDR2 YNFKEQ. Trimming pared 1 base from V and 2 bases from J, leaving 9 bases between. CDR3 nucleotide sequence: TGTGCCAGCAGCCAAGTTGAGGGAGCCTACGAGCAGTACTTC. It specifies CASSQVEGAYEQYF.

The rearrangement links TRBV5-3 to TRBJ2-2; tentative D call: TRBD2 (6 bases). TRBV5-3 is an open reading frame, and its role is uncertain. V lost 1 base and J lost 5, with 6 bases in between. The CDR3 covers 13 residues. The CDR3 here is CARSLRGTGELFF. In nucleotides, the CDR3 is TGTGCCAGAAGCTTGCGGGGGACCGGGGAGCTGTTTTTT.

The chain employs TRBV12-5 and TRBJ2-7; 9 positions agree with TRBD1. CDR1 is LGHNT and CDR2 is FRNRAP in the germline V gene. V gave up 6 bases and J gave up 5 bases; unmatched junction bases: 8. The CDR3 covers 14 residues. The CDR3 nucleotides are TGTGCTAGTGGGCCCGGGACAGGGTACGACGAGCAGTACTTC. Encoded protein: CASGPGTGYDEQYF. The complete variable domain, with remaining parts taken from reference TRBV12-5 and TRBJ2-7, reads DARVTQTPRHKVTEMGQEVTMRCQPILGHNTVFWYRQTMMQGLELLAYFRNRAPLDDSGMPKDRFSAEMPDATLATLKIQPSEPRDSAVYFCASGPGTGYDEQYFGPGTRLTVT.

The chain carries TRBV19 and TRBJ1-1; 7 positions agree with TRBD1. Trimming cost V 9 bases and J 4 bases; bases outside gene matches: 5. The germline V gene has CDR1 LNHDA and CDR2 SQIVND (reference sequence). The CDR3 covers 12 residues. This CDR3 reads CASSDRATEAFF. The CDR3 nucleotides read TGTGCCAGCAGCGACAGGGCCACTGAAGCTTTCTTT.

The chain recombines TRBV7-2 with TRBJ1-2; 7 positions agree with TRBD1. The CDR3 is 15 residues long. Germline assignment: CDR1 SGHTA and CDR2 FQGNSA. J was trimmed by 3 bases and V by 2 bases; bases with no gene match: 6. Here the CDR3 DNA reads TGTGCCAGCAGCTTATTCCACGACAGGGACTATGGCTACACCTTC. Translated, it gives CASSLFHDRDYGYTF. The full variable domain, with the rest looked up from reference TRBV7-2 and TRBJ1-2, is GAGVSQSPSNKVTEKGKDVELRCDPISGHTALYWYRQSLGQGLEFLIYFQGNSAPDKSGLPSDRFSAERTGGSVSTLTIQRTQQEDSAVYLCASSLFHDRDYGYTFGSGTRLTVV.

The chain has TRBV7-2 and TRBJ2-2; no reliable D call. Deletions cut 5 bases from V and 5 bases from J, with 6 bases between. This CDR3 spans 12 amino acids. From germline, CDR1 is SGHTA and CDR2 FQGNSA. In nucleotides, the CDR3 is TGTGCCAGCAGCCGTATTACCGGGGAGCTGTTTTTT. It encodes CASSRITGELFF.

This chain links TRBV6-4 with TRBJ1-1; TRBD1 matches 7 bases. CDR3 size: 14 residues. Germline loops: CDR1 MRHNA, CDR2 SNTAGT. With 6 bases clipped from V and 1 base from J, the junction kept 5 bases outside the gene matches. The CDR3 nucleotides are TGTGCCAGCAGGGCCGGGACAGAGAACACTGAAGCTTTCTTT. This codes for CASRAGTENTEAFF.

The chain employs TRBV9 and TRBJ2-1; maybe TRBD2 (5 bases). The CDR3 covers 18 residues. CDR1 SGDLS and CDR2 YYNGEE come from the germline V gene. V shed 4 bases and J shed 0 bases, with 20 bases lying between them. The CDR3 protein is CASSRRASPVSSYNEQFF. Here the CDR3 DNA reads TGTGCCAGCAGCCGGCGGGCTAGCCCTGTGAGCTCCTACAATGAGCAGTTCTTC.

The J gene is TRBJ2-7, the V gene TRBV6-5; D not certain. CDR1 MNHEY and CDR2 SVGAGI come from the germline V gene. This CDR3 is built from 13 residues. Trimming removed 2 bases at V and 3 bases at J, with 8 bases between. CDR3 residues: CASSYSQFYEQYF. For the CDR3, the DNA is TGTGCCAGCAGTTACAGTCAGTTCTACGAGCAGTACTTC.

The chain employs TRBV24-1 and TRBJ2-4; D ambiguous. Germline V lookup: CDR1 KGHDR, CDR2 SFDVKD. The ends were cut back, 0 bases at V and 0 bases at J, with 5 bases in the middle. The CDR3 totals 15 residues. The CDR3 DNA reads as TGTGCCACCAGTGATTTGCCAGTAGCCAAAAACATTCAGTACTTC. Translated, it gives CATSDLPVAKNIQYF.

The V call is TRBV30, the J call TRBJ2-1; D perhaps matches TRBD2 (6 bases). The CDR3 runs 14 residues. V was pared by 5 bases and J by 9 bases, with 20 bases between. Germline values: CDR1 GTSNPN, CDR2 SVGIG (reference sequence). The DNA for the CDR3 is TGTGCCTGGCTCCCGGGACTTGGAGGCATTGAGCAGTTCTTC. Its protein product is CAWLPGLGGIEQFF.